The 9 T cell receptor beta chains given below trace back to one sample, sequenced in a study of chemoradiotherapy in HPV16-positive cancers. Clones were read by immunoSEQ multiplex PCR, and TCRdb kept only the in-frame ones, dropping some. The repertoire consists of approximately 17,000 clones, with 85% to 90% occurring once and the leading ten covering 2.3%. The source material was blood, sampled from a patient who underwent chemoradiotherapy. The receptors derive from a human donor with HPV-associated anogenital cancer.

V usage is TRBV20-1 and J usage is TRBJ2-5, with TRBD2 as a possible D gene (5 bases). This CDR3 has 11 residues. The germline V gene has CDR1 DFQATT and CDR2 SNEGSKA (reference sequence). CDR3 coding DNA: TGCCAAGCGGAGAACCAAGAGACCCAGTACTTC. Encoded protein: CQAENQETQYF.

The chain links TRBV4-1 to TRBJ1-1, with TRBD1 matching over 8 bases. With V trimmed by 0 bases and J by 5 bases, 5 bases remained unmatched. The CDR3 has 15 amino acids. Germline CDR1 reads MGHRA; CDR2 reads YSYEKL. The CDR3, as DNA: TGCGCCAGCAGCCAAGAAGCAGGGGGCTGGACTGAAGCTTTCTTT. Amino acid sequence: CASSQEAGGWTEAFF.

CDR3 nucleotides: TGCAGCGTTGAAGACCCGGGCCGGGGACCCGCGGGGGAGCAGTACTTC. This translates into CSVEDPGRGPAGEQYF. The rearrangement joins TRBV29-1 to TRBJ2-7, with D possibly being TRBD2 (6 bases). Looked up from germline, CDR1 is SQVTM and CDR2 is ANQGSEA. The CDR3 covers 16 residues. The V gene lost 0 bases and the J gene lost 7 bases, with 22 bases spanning the gap.

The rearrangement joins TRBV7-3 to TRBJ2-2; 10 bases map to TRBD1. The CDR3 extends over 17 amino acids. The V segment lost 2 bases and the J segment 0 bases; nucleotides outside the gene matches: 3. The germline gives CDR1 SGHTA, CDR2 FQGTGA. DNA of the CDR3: TGTGCCAGCAGCTTACGGGGGACAGGGGCGAACACCGGGGAGCTGTTTTTT. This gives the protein CASSLRGTGANTGELFF. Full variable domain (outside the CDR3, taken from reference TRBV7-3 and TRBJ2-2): GAGVSQTPSNKVTEKGKYVELRCDPISGHTALYWYRQSLGQGPEFLIYFQGTGAADDSGLPNDRFFAVRPEGSVSTLKIQRTERGDSAVYLCASSLRGTGANTGELFFGEGSRLTVL.

CDR3 DNA sequence: TGTGCCAGCAGCCCTACCCTCCCCGCTGGGGGGGAGACCCAGTACTTC. Its protein product is CASSPTLPAGGETQYF. The rearrangement links TRBV9 to TRBJ2-5; D might be TRBD2 (6 bases). Trimming took off 4 bases at V and 5 bases at J, with 21 bases between the two ends. Germline V lookup: CDR1 SGDLS, CDR2 YYNGEE. CDR3 length: 16 amino acids.

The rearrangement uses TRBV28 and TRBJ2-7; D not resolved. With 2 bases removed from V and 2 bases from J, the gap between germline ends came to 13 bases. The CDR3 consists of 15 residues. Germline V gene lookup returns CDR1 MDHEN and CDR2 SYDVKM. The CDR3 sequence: CASSLGFGQTYEQYF. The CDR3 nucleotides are TGTGCCAGCAGTTTAGGGTTCGGCCAAACCTACGAGCAGTACTTC.

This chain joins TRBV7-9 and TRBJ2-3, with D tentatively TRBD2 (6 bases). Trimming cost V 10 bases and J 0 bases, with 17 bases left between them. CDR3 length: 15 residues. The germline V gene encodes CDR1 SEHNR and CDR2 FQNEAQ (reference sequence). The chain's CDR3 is CATDDVGTSTDTQYF. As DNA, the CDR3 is TGTGCCACGGATGATGTGGGGACTAGCACAGATACGCAGTATTTT. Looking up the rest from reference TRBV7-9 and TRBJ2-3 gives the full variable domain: DTGVSQNPRHKITKRGQNVTFRCDPISEHNRLYWYRQTLGQGPEFLTYFQNEAQLEKSRLLSDRFSAERPKGSFSTLEIQRTEQGDSAMYLCATDDVGTSTDTQYFGPGTRLTVL.

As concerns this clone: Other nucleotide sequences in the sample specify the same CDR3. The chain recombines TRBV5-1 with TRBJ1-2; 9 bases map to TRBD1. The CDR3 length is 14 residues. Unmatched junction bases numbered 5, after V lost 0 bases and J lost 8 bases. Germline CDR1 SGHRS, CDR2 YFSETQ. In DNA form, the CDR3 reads TGCGCCAGCAGCTTGGAGGGACAGGGTCGGGGCTACACCTTC. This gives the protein CASSLEGQGRGYTF.

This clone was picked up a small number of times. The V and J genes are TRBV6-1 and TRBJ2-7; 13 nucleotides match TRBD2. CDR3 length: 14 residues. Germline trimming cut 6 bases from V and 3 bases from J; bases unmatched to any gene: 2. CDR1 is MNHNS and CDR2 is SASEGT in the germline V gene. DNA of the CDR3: TGTGCCAGCAGCGGACTAGCGGGAGTCTACGAGCAGTACTTC. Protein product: CASSGLAGVYEQYF.